The rows below give T cell receptor beta chains drawn from one sample of a study of blood T cell repertoires in COVID-19. The assay was immunoSEQ multiplex PCR, and TCRdb's table has in-frame clones only and misses some. The sample consists of roughly 220,000 clones, less than 85% of them appearing once. Source material: peripheral blood. Every receptor here comes from a woman aged 70-85 years with acute or convalescent COVID-19. CDR3s leave out the opening cysteine and the closing phenylalanine or tryptophan. The listing skips clone size in some rows; elsewhere it reads once, few, many or a size class.

TRBV7-9	-	TRBJ1-2	ASSLEQGASGYT
TRBV5-5	once	TRBJ2-7	ASSLTGSYEQY
TRBV2	-	TRBJ2-5	ASSDPRSGRGETQY
TRBV7-2	-	TRBJ1-4	ASSLGGPRSGEKLF
TRBV19	-	TRBJ1-2	ATSGGGRQPDYGYT
TRBV5-4	once	TRBJ2-1	ASSVGLAGVLREQF
TRBV11-1	-	TRBJ2-7	ASSIHRGSLYEQY
TRBV15	-	TRBJ1-5	ATSKALVNQPQH
TRBV5-4	-	TRBJ1-2	ASSPNNYGYT
TRBV29-1	-	TRBJ1-5	SAGTGFRQPQH
TRBV5-4	-	TRBJ1-3	ASSLQGSSGNTIY
TRBV2	-	TRBJ1-3	ASSWSSSTGSGNTIY
TRBV24-1	-	TRBJ1-5	ATSEGQGQGQPQH
TRBV7-8	-	TRBJ2-3	ASSLLGGDTQY
TRBV29-1	-	TRBJ2-3	SVIRQGGTDTQY
TRBV10-3	-	TRBJ2-5	AISGDSQETQY
TRBV7-2	-	TRBJ2-1	ASSLSGSSYNEQF
TRBV5-6	-	TRBJ1-4	ASSLDTTNEKLF
TRBV3-1/TRBV3-2	few	TRBJ2-4	ASSLPGTGRRSAIQY
TRBV10-2	-	TRBJ2-7	ASSERTAGSYEQY
TRBV6-5	-	TRBJ1-2	ASVRNRPDYGYT
TRBV7-2	-	TRBJ1-1	ASSPRGTGNEAF
TRBV11-2	-	TRBJ2-6	ASSFWGTGMANVLT
TRBV15	few	TRBJ2-7	ATSRGLATEQY
TRBV3-1/TRBV3-2	-	TRBJ1-6	ASSQAAGTSPLH
TRBV7-2	-	TRBJ2-7	ASSLFWDSGRGEQY
TRBV11-3	-	TRBJ2-3	ASSSPGQTGQQY
TRBV7-3	-	TRBJ2-5	ASSVGLLGETQY
TRBV19	-	TRBJ1-4	ASSAQGSAGEKLF
TRBV11-3	-	TRBJ1-1	ASSGRNTEAF
TRBV19	-	TRBJ1-2	ASSAGQPYYGYT
TRBV24-1	once	TRBJ2-2	ATSDPGQGSGELF
TRBV27	few	TRBJ1-4	ASSPNRGDLEKLF
TRBV13	-	TRBJ2-7	ASSTRQGLPLYEQY
TRBV2	-	TRBJ2-5	ASTEGPTYQETQY
TRBV3-1/TRBV3-2	-	TRBJ1-1	ASSQGGDTEAF
TRBV2	-	TRBJ2-7	ATRQGLYEQY
TRBV7-3	-	TRBJ2-3	ASSPGVGTDTQY
TRBV27	-	TRBJ2-1	ASSLDRPSYNEQF
TRBV7-3	-	TRBJ2-1	ASSPSRGSYNEQF
TRBV7-9	once	TRBJ2-7	ASSWREWDLTRVEQY
TRBV6-1	many	TRBJ1-5	ASSERNQPQH
TRBV28	few	TRBJ2-1	ASSLRALRDLEQF
TRBV6-5	-	TRBJ1-4	ASSRVTTNEKLF
TRBV29-1	few	TRBJ1-1	SVEDSTGAASGTEAF
TRBV19	-	TRBJ2-1	ASRFVNEQF
TRBV7-8	-	TRBJ2-5	ASSLSPGETQY
TRBV18	once	TRBJ2-1	ASSPTSGVNRSYNEQF
TRBV15	-	TRBJ2-2	ATSRVQGGTGELF
TRBV3-1/TRBV3-2	-	TRBJ2-1	ASSQDSSGYNEQF
TRBV28	-	TRBJ2-1	ASSSPGLAGIYNEQF
TRBV2	-	TRBJ2-5	ASSQGLAEETQY
TRBV15	-	TRBJ2-1	ATTSGASGSYNEQF